The 31 T cell receptor beta chains presented below share a single source sample, sequenced in a study of siplizumab effects on memory and regulatory T cells. The method was immunoSEQ multiplex PCR; TCRdb's version includes in-frame clones alone and lacks a portion of them. This table has fewer than 30,000 clones, around 83% appearing once. The specimen sequenced was memory CD4+ T cells sorted from blood. The receptors stem from a human donor in good health.

The V gene is TRBV29-1, the J gene TRBJ1-2, with D possibly matching TRBD1 (6 bases). CDR1 is SQVTM, CDR2 ANQGSEA, per germline. This CDR3 spans 14 amino acids. Between the trimmed V and J ends, which lost 7 bases and 7 bases, there was a span of 22 bases. Here the CDR3 DNA reads TGCAGCGCCTCGGGGGCGCCGTCTCCGGGTGGCTACACCTTC. This codes for CSASGAPSPGGYTF.

This chain uses TRBV28 with TRBJ1-5; D gene unclear. The CDR3 is made up of 14 amino acids. CDR1 is MDHEN and CDR2 is SYDVKM in the germline V gene. V dropped 6 bases and J dropped 8 bases, with 17 bases sitting between them. The CDR3 DNA is TGTGCCAGCAGCATTAAGGGTGGCCCTGAGCCCCAGCATTTT. It specifies CASSIKGGPEPQHF.

The rearrangement uses TRBV6-1 and TRBJ1-4; unclear D gene. CDR3 length equals 15 residues. Germline CDR1 is MNHNS and CDR2 is SASEGT. With 2 bases removed from V and 6 bases from J, the gap between germline ends came to 13 bases. CDR3 loop: CASSERVPRDEKLFF. CDR3 bases: TGTGCCAGCAGTGAACGCGTCCCGCGCGATGAAAAACTGTTTTTT.

This chain uses TRBV5-6 with TRBJ2-5; D assignment may be TRBD1 or TRBD2 (5 bases each). Germline loops: CDR1 SGHDT, CDR2 YYEEEE. V was clipped by 4 bases and J by 11 bases, with 12 bases between them. The CDR3 covers 11 residues. The CDR3 loop is CASSLGELQYF. The CDR3, as DNA: TGTGCCAGCAGCCTGGGGGAACTTCAGTACTTC. Based on the CDR3 plus reference TRBV5-6 and TRBJ2-5, the full variable domain is DAGVTQSPTHLIKTRGQQVTLRCSPKSGHDTVSWYQQALGQGPQFIFQYYEEEERQRGNFPDRFSGHQFPNYSSELNVNALLLGDSALYLCASSLGELQYFGPGTRLLVL.

On this clone itself: Germline and junction disagree at one end, which may indicate a read error. The rearrangement joins TRBV7-7 to TRBJ2-2; TRBD1 agrees at 9 bases. From germline, CDR1 is SSHAT and CDR2 FNYEAQ (reference sequence). CDR3 length equals 16 residues. The CDR3 spells CASSDRQGELTGELFF. For the CDR3, the DNA is TGTGCTAGCAGCGACCGACAGGGGGAGCTCACCGGGGAGCTGTTTTTT. The full variable domain, its missing parts supplied by reference TRBV7-7 and TRBJ2-2, is GAGVSQSPRYKVTKRGQDVTLRCDPISSHATLYWYQQALGQGPEFLTYFNYEAQPDKSGLPSDRFSAERPEGSISTLTIQRTEQRDSAMYRCASSDRQGELTGELFFGEGSRLTVL.

The chain recombines TRBV28 with TRBJ2-1; 10 bases align to TRBD2. Germline V CDR1 and CDR2: MDHEN, SYDVKM. The CDR3 contains 15 residues. J gave up 7 bases and V 3 bases, and 6 bases lay outside the gene matches. This chain's CDR3 is CASSFIAGGRNEQFF. The CDR3 DNA reads TGTGCCAGCAGTTTTATAGCGGGAGGTCGGAATGAGCAGTTCTTC.

This clone turned up a few times. The chain couples TRBV10-2 to TRBJ2-1, with 8 bases lining up with TRBD1. The V segment lost 4 bases and the J segment 4 bases; nucleotides outside the gene matches: 6. The CDR3 totals 15 residues. Germline V CDR1 and CDR2: WSHSY, SAAADI. The CDR3 sequence: CASSGPGQVYNEQFF. The CDR3 DNA follows: TGCGCCAGCAGTGGTCCGGGACAGGTATACAATGAGCAGTTCTTC.

The chain couples TRBV12-5 to TRBJ2-7, with D uncertain. V lost 5 bases to trimming and J lost 0 bases, with 14 bases between them. Germline V gives CDR1 LGHNT, CDR2 FRNRAP. The CDR3 runs to 15 residues. The CDR3 nucleotides read TGTGCTAGTGGTCGTGCTGTGGGCAACTCCTACGAGCAGTACTTC. It specifies CASGRAVGNSYEQYF.

The count of this clone is one. The J gene is TRBJ1-3, the V gene TRBV7-8; D gene ambiguous. This CDR3 region has 17 residues. Trimming took off 5 bases at V and 1 base at J, with 18 bases between the two ends. Germline values: CDR1 SGHVS, CDR2 FQNEAQ. The CDR3 loop is CASSPIPGPTSGNTIYF. As DNA, the CDR3 is TGTGCCAGCAGCCCAATACCGGGCCCTACTTCTGGAAACACCATATATTTT.

This clone was detected only a few times. The J gene is TRBJ1-2, the V gene TRBV5-6; a possible D gene is TRBD1 (5 bases). The V gene's germline CDR1 is SGHDT and CDR2 YYEEEE. The CDR3 has 17 amino acids. V was pared by 5 bases and J by 4 bases, with 24 bases between. The CDR3 DNA is TGTGCCAGCAGGCCCGAGCTCATAAGGGGCGCGGGCTATGGCTACACCTTC. Its protein product is CASRPELIRGAGYGYTF.

The chain employs TRBV21-1 and TRBJ1-4. TRBV21-1 is termed a pseudogene. This CDR3 comprises 12 residues. CDR3 residues: CASSKLRDKLFF. CDR3 in DNA: TGTGCCAGCAGCAAATTAAGGGACAAACTGTTTTTT.

V and J are TRBV5-1 and TRBJ2-2; D uncertain. CDR3 length: 15 amino acids. Germline CDR1 is SGHRS and CDR2 is YFSETQ. The germline V and J ends were trimmed by 1 base and 1 base, with 8 bases remaining between them. CDR3 residues: CASSLYQVNTGELFF. CDR3 coding DNA: TGCGCCAGCAGCTTGTATCAGGTGAACACCGGGGAGCTGTTTTTT.

Note on this clone: At the DNA level, this CDR3 is encoded by other sequences in the same sample as well. J is TRBJ1-2 and V is TRBV29-1; no firm D call. CDR1 is SQVTM and CDR2 is ANQGSEA in the germline V gene. The V gene lost 0 bases and the J gene lost 8 bases, with 4 bases spanning the gap. The CDR3 consists of 10 residues. The CDR3 region is CSVEEGGYTF. CDR3 nucleotides: TGCAGCGTTGAAGAGGGCGGCTACACCTTC.

The chain is built from TRBV27 and TRBJ1-1; 7 bases agree with TRBD1. Germline values: CDR1 MNHEY, CDR2 SMNVEV (reference sequence). The CDR3 has 14 amino acids. With 3 bases clipped from V and 2 bases from J, the junction kept 3 bases outside the gene matches. CDR3 amino acids: CASSLTGFNTEAFF. CDR3 sequence (DNA): TGTGCCAGCAGTTTGACAGGGTTCAACACTGAAGCTTTCTTT.

The rearrangement uses TRBV19 and TRBJ1-5; possibly TRBD1 for D (6 bases). Germline CDR1 reads LNHDA; CDR2 reads SQIVND (reference sequence). The CDR3 contains 14 residues. The V and J ends lost 7 bases and 7 bases respectively, with 17 bases between them. In DNA form, the CDR3 reads TGTGCCAGTACCAGAACAGGGTTGGAGCAGCCCCAGCATTTT. Translation gives CASTRTGLEQPQHF.

This clone has just a few counts. This chain links TRBV7-2 with TRBJ2-7; TRBD2 is a possible D gene (6 bases). Trimming removed 3 bases at V and 6 bases at J, with 15 bases between. This CDR3 contains 14 residues. Per germline, CDR1 SGHTA and CDR2 FQGNSA. The CDR3 nucleotides read TGTGCCAGCAGCTTGGCGGGACCTGGAGGCGAGCAGTACTTC. It is translated as CASSLAGPGGEQYF.

This clone was detected only a few times. The rearrangement links TRBV12-5 to TRBJ2-3, with a weak D call TRBD2 (5 bases). V lost 5 bases, J lost 8 bases, and 17 bases lay in between. Germline-derived CDR1 and CDR2 are LGHNT and FRNRAP. The CDR3 is 14 residues long. CDR3: CASGLPAAGSTQYF. Here the CDR3 DNA reads TGTGCTAGTGGTCTCCCGGCGGCGGGCTCTACGCAGTATTTT.

The gene calls are TRBV9 and TRBJ2-3, with 7 bases that match TRBD1. V dropped 4 bases and J dropped 1; count of bases not matched to a gene: 6. CDR3 length: 15 residues. Germline V gene sequence: CDR1 SGDLS, CDR2 YYNGEE. The chain's CDR3 is CASSLPQGGTDTQYF. CDR3 nucleotides: TGTGCCAGCAGCCTTCCCCAGGGGGGCACAGATACGCAGTATTTT.

The chain links TRBV19 to TRBJ2-7; TRBD2 aligns across 9 bases. Germline V lookup: CDR1 LNHDA, CDR2 SQIVND (reference sequence). The CDR3 totals 13 residues. V lost 4 bases and J lost 5; bases outside the gene matches: 3. The CDR3 loop is CASSTLAGNEQYF. The CDR3 region has the DNA TGTGCCAGTAGTACTCTAGCGGGAAACGAGCAGTACTTC.

V is TRBV6-6 and J is TRBJ1-1; 8 nucleotides agree with TRBD1. The germline gives CDR1 MNHNY, CDR2 SVGAGI (reference sequence). The CDR3 loop spans 15 amino acids. V lost 5 bases to trimming and J lost 4 bases; unmatched junction nucleotides: 9. The CDR3 nucleotides are TGTGCCAGCAGTGGACAGGGCGGTGTTGTCACTGAAGCTTTCTTT. Its translation is CASSGQGGVVTEAFF.

A single count supports this clone. The rearrangement joins TRBV7-2 to TRBJ1-1; perhaps TRBD1 as D (6 bases). CDR3 length: 14 residues. Germline V gene lookup returns CDR1 SGHTA and CDR2 FQGNSA. The germline V and J ends were trimmed by 3 bases and 2 bases, with 10 bases remaining between them. CDR3 DNA sequence: TGTGCCAGCAGCTTCTCACAGGGCAACACTGAAGCTTTCTTT. It is translated as CASSFSQGNTEAFF.

Concerning this clone: At one of its ends the junction is not consistent with the germline gene, which may arise from a read error. The V gene is TRBV10-1, the J gene TRBJ1-1; D gene ambiguous. Germline CDR1 WNHNN, CDR2 SYGVQD (reference sequence). CDR3 length: 13 residues. CDR3 coding DNA: TGCGCCAGCAGCCTCGAGTGGAACTCTGAAGCTTTCTTT. Its protein product is CASSLEWNSEAFF.

The V call is TRBV29-1, the J call TRBJ2-1, with 8 bases identical to TRBD2. The CDR3 runs to 14 residues. CDR1 is SQVTM, CDR2 ANQGSEA, per germline. V lost 3 bases and J lost 7; bases outside the gene matches: 8. CDR3 in amino acids: CSVEQAGAWNEQFF. CDR3 coding DNA: TGCAGCGTTGAGCAAGCGGGAGCATGGAATGAGCAGTTCTTC.

This clone was recorded a few times. The CDR3 does not close with the conserved phenylalanine or tryptophan, likely indicating a read error. The DNA is omitted, as the CDR3 cannot be located on it reliably, and the CDR3 follows TCRdb's listing. The chain recombines TRBV5-3 with TRBJ1-4. TRBV5-3 belongs to the ORF category, with a function that is uncertain. The length of the CDR3 is 10 amino acids, counting both ends. The CDR3 spells CARSLKGLGG.

The chain uses TRBV10-3 and TRBJ1-3, with 7 positions matching TRBD1. V shed 10 bases, J shed 2 bases, and the junction held 5 bases outside the gene matches. The CDR3 has 13 amino acids. Germline V gene lookup returns CDR1 ENHRY and CDR2 SYGVKD. The CDR3 here is CASVQGTGNTIYF. The CDR3 DNA reads as TGTGCCAGCGTACAGGGGACTGGAAACACCATATATTTT.

A few counts support this clone. The CDR3 loop reads CASRDQGLVNTGELFF. The DNA of the CDR3 is TGTGCCAGCAGAGACCAGGGACTAGTGAACACCGGGGAGCTGTTTTTT. The chain employs TRBV28 and TRBJ2-2, with TRBD2 matching over 8 bases. The CDR3 has 16 residues. Unmatched junction bases numbered 7, after V lost 6 bases and J lost 1 base. Germline CDR1 and CDR2: MDHEN and SYDVKM.

This chain joins TRBV6-1 and TRBJ2-3; D gene uncertain. V was clipped by 2 bases and J by 2 bases, with 11 bases between them. The CDR3 consists of 15 residues. Germline V CDR1 and CDR2: MNHNS, SASEGT. The CDR3 DNA reads TGTGCCAGCAGTGAATTAGACCCCACCACAGATACGCAGTATTTT. This sequence encodes CASSELDPTTDTQYF.

J is TRBJ1-1 and V is TRBV5-5; possibly TRBD1 for D (6 bases). V was clipped by 2 bases and J by 1 base, with 9 bases between them. CDR1 SGHKS and CDR2 YYEKEE come from the germline V gene (reference sequence). The CDR3 loop spans 14 amino acids. The CDR3 loop reads CASSFNRANTEAFF. CDR3 bases: TGTGCCAGCAGCTTTAACAGGGCGAACACTGAAGCTTTCTTT.

This chain joins TRBV5-4 and TRBJ2-7, with TRBD2 identical over 8 bases. CDR3 size: 15 residues. CDR1 SGHNT and CDR2 YYREEE come from the germline V gene (reference sequence). J gave up 6 bases and V 0 bases, and 8 bases lay outside the gene matches. The CDR3: CASSLEPGGPFEQYF. The CDR3, as DNA: TGTGCCAGCAGCTTGGAGCCGGGAGGGCCTTTCGAGCAGTACTTC.

The V call is TRBV29-1, the J call TRBJ2-3; a possible D gene is TRBD2 (6 bases). Trimming shortened V by 7 bases and J by 0 bases, and 11 bases separated the two germline ends. CDR1 and CDR2 (germline): SQVTM, ANQGSEA. The CDR3 loop spans 13 amino acids. CDR3 DNA: TGCAGCGCCGCCGGGACTAGCACAGATACGCAGTATTTT. This translates into CSAAGTSTDTQYF.

The chain carries TRBV10-3 and TRBJ2-7; 11 nucleotides match TRBD1. J gave up 3 bases and V 3 bases, and 7 bases lay outside the gene matches. Per germline, CDR1 ENHRY and CDR2 SYGVKD. This CDR3 is built from 16 residues. The CDR3: CAISETAGTGGYEQYF. CDR3 sequence (DNA): TGTGCCATCAGTGAAACTGCCGGGACAGGGGGCTACGAGCAGTACTTC.